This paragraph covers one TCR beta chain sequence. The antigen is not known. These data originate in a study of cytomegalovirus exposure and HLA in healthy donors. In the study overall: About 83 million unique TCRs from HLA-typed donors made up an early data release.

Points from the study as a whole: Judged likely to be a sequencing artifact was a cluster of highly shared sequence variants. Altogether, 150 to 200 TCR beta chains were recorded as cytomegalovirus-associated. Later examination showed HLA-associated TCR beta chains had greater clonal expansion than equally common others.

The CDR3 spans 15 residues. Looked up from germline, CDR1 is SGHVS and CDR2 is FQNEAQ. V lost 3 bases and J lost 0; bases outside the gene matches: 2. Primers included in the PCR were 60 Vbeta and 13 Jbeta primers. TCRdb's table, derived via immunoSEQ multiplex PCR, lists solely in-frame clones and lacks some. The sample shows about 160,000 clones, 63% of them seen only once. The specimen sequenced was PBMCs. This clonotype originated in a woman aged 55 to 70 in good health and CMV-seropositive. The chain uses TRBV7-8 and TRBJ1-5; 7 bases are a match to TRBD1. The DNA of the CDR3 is TGTGCCAGCAGCTTGACAGGGAATAGCAATCAGCCCCAGCATTTT. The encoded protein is CASSLTGNSNQPQHF.